In this sample, the clone carrying this T cell receptor beta chain turned up a few times. Its antigen is undetermined. These data originate in a study of T cell responses to AZD1222 COVID-19 vaccine. Study-wide findings and caveats: In all cases, repertoires were sampled only after the peak T cell response. White British people made up most donors, females outnumbered males, and clonal diversity was possibly underestimated.

Assay used: immunoSEQ multiplex PCR; TCRdb lists only in-frame clones, some missing. Of 100,000 to 120,000 clones detected, roughly 92% appear once; the ten largest clones hold over 2%. This sequence originates from an adult who received the AZD1222 COVID-19 vaccine. This specimen consisted of peripheral blood, obtained 28 days after the second AZD1222 dose.

CDR3 sequence (DNA): TGTGCCAGCAGTCCCGTAGGGAGGAGGGCTAATGAAAAACTGTTTTTT. Protein: CASSPVGRRANEKLFF. The chain recombines TRBV28 with TRBJ1-4; no clear D gene. The V gene's germline CDR1 is MDHEN and CDR2 SYDVKM. This CDR3 has 16 residues. The V end lost 5 bases, the J end lost 3 bases, and 16 bases lay between the germline ends.